This TCR beta chain originates from a study of blood T cells in healthy people across ages. The V end was cut by 3 bases, the J end by 0 bases, with 15 bases between. Germline V gene data show CDR1 as SQVTM and CDR2 as ANQGSEA. CDR3 length equals 15 residues. Peripheral blood from each donor was collected in a volume of roughly 9.8 milliliters. This clonotype has just a few counts. Combining a sample-barcoded 5' primer with a J-beta primer mix, a second PCR ran for about 6 to 11 cycles. MiXCR, run by TCRdb on the 5' RACE reads, gives a single entry per CDR3 protein. The data hold hundreds of thousands of distinct CDR3 sequences, with approximately 29% observed a single time.

The chain uses TRBV29-1 and TRBJ2-7, with D hard to call. The receptor was isolated from a woman aged 80 or over in good health. Material for sequencing was blood. In DNA, the CDR3 is TGCAGCGTTGAGTTATCGGCTCCGGGCTCCTACGAGCAGTACTTC. Translated: CSVELSAPGSYEQYF.